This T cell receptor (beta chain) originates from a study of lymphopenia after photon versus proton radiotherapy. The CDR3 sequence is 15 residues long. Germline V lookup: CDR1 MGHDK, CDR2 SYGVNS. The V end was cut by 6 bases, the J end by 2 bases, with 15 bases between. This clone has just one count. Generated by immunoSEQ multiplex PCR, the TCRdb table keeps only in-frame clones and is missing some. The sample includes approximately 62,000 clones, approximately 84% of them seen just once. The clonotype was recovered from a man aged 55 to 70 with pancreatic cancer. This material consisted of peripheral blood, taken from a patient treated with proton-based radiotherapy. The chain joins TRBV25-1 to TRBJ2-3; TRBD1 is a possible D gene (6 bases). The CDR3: CASSPKDRFTDTQYF. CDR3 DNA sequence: TGTGCCAGCAGCCCTAAGGACAGATTCACAGATACGCAGTATTTT.